What follows is one T cell receptor (beta chain) and its context. Its antigen is currently unknown. The data were produced by immunoSEQ multiplex PCR, yet TCRdb's version contains in-frame clones alone and is incomplete. Among 130,000 to 150,000 clones, about nine tenths were seen once, and the ten largest hold around 5%. The data stem from a study of T cell responses to AZD1222 COVID-19 vaccine. Study overall: Pooled samples include second doses given at about 4 or 12 weeks.

Study-wide results and caveats: A mostly white British donor set with more females was recruited, and clonal diversity was possibly underestimated. Close to half of all spike-specific TCRs reportedly target regions of the variants that are unmutated. After the peak T cell response, and only then, were repertoires sampled.

This receptor was obtained from an adult in good health. The material sequenced was peripheral blood, taken on day 0 of AZD1222 vaccination.

In DNA, the CDR3 is TGTGCCAGCAGCCAGAGGACCTACGAGCAGTACTTC. Amino acid sequence: CASSQRTYEQYF. This rearrangement joins TRBV4-2 to TRBJ2-7; no firm D call. V was cut by 3 bases and J by 2 bases, with 5 bases left in between. This CDR3 contains 12 residues. Germline V gene data show CDR1 as LGHNA and CDR2 as YNFKEQ.